The rows below give T cell receptor beta chains drawn from one sample of a study of cytomegalovirus exposure and HLA in healthy donors. Libraries were prepared by immunoSEQ multiplex PCR; TCRdb keeps only in-frame clonotypes and omits some of them. The data contain about 120,000 clones, less than 20% of them seen just once; the ten biggest clones take up about 1.9%. The sample was PBMCs. The receptors stem from a woman younger than 35 in good health and CMV-seronegative. Both conserved end residues are part of each CDR3. A D gene is named only where the DNA matches it firmly. Clone size is shown for a subset of rows, as once, few, many or a class of expanded clone.

CASRLRWSRPEAFF	TGTGCCAGCCGCCTTAGATGGTCGAGGCCTGAAGCTTTCTTT	NA	14	TRBJ1-1	NA	TRBV6-1
CASSWVARRGVDTGELFF	TGTGCCAGCAGCTGGGTCGCCCGGCGGGGAGTTGACACCGGGGAGCTGTTTTTT	NA	18	TRBJ2-2	few	TRBV7-9
CASSQGGVNNEQFF	TGCGCCAGCAGCCAAGGGGGGGTGAACAATGAGCAGTTCTTC	NA	14	TRBJ2-1	NA	TRBV4-1
CASSQDRQRTYGYTF	TGCGCCAGCAGCCAAGATAGGCAGCGTACCTATGGCTACACCTTC	NA	15	TRBJ1-2	NA	TRBV4-3
CASSSGWGSTEAFF	TGTGCCAGCAGCTCAGGCTGGGGCAGCACTGAAGCTTTCTTT	NA	14	TRBJ1-1	NA	TRBV7-2
CASSLVGLYGNTIYF	TGCGCCAGCAGCTTGGTGGGGCTATATGGAAACACCATATATTTT	NA	15	TRBJ1-3	few	TRBV5-1
CASSLEGVNTEAFF	TGCGCCAGCAGTCTTGAAGGGGTGAACACTGAAGCTTTCTTT	NA	14	TRBJ1-1	NA	TRBV4-1
CASSPLPDAGGYEQYF	TGCGCCAGCAGCCCATTGCCTGATGCGGGGGGTTACGAGCAGTACTTC	TRBD2	16	TRBJ2-7	NA	TRBV4-1
CASSLGQGVPNEKLFF	TGTGCCAGCAGTTTAGGACAGGGGGTTCCTAATGAAAAACTGTTTTTT	TRBD1	16	TRBJ1-4	NA	TRBV28
CASSYQGGNTEAFF	TGTGCCAGCAGTTACCAGGGGGGGAACACTGAAGCTTTCTTT	TRBD1	14	TRBJ1-1	few	TRBV6-5
CASRGTDNTEAFF	TGCGCCAGCAGAGGGACAGATAACACTGAAGCTTTCTTT	TRBD1	13	TRBJ1-1	NA	TRBV5-1
CSVVSPRGLYYEQYF	TGCAGCGTTGTAAGTCCCAGGGGGCTATACTACGAGCAGTACTTC	TRBD1	15	TRBJ2-7	few	TRBV29-1
CASSLAGGGGELFF	TGTGCCAGCAGCTTAGCGGGAGGCGGCGGGGAGCTGTTTTTT	TRBD2	14	TRBJ2-2	NA	TRBV7-3
CASSYSSGGKLFF	TGTGCCAGCAGTTACTCAAGTGGGGGGAAACTGTTTTTT	NA	13	TRBJ1-4	many	TRBV6-5
CASSNKRDEQFF	TGCGCCAGCAGCAACAAGAGGGATGAGCAGTTCTTC	NA	12	TRBJ2-1	few	TRBV5-1
CSVGGGSYNEQFF	TGCAGCGTTGGAGGCGGATCGTACAATGAGCAGTTCTTC	NA	13	TRBJ2-1	few	TRBV29-1
CASSKGQGAGTGELFF	TGTGCCAGTAGTAAAGGACAGGGGGCAGGCACCGGGGAGCTGTTTTTT	TRBD1	16	TRBJ2-2	few	TRBV19
CASSSASTPGELFF	TGTGCCAGCAGTTCGGCTAGCACCCCCGGGGAGCTGTTTTTT	NA	14	TRBJ2-2	few	TRBV2
CASSLAGGRIETQYF	TGCGCCAGCAGCTTAGCGGGGGGCAGGATAGAGACCCAGTACTTC	TRBD2	15	TRBJ2-5	NA	TRBV5-1
CASSRQAMNTEAFF	TGTGCCAGCAGCCGACAGGCTATGAACACTGAAGCTTTCTTT	NA	14	TRBJ1-1	few	TRBV13
CAFGVRGRALPETQYF	TGTGCATTTGGAGTCCGCGGGAGGGCTCTTCCGGAGACCCAGTACTTC	TRBD2	16	TRBJ2-5	NA	TRBV30
CASSMTGITGELFF	TGTGCCAGTAGTATGACAGGGATCACCGGGGAGCTGTTTTTT	TRBD1	14	TRBJ2-2	NA	TRBV19
CATSRDRGAANEKLFF	TGTGCCACCAGCAGAGATCGGGGGGCAGCTAATGAAAAACTGTTTTTT	NA	16	TRBJ1-4	NA	TRBV15
CASSQDWAGEIYNEQFF	TGCGCCAGCAGCCAAGATTGGGCAGGGGAAATTTACAATGAGCAGTTCTTC	NA	17	TRBJ2-1	few	TRBV4-3
CASRIRTGKPHGYTF	TGTGCCAGCAGAATTCGAACAGGGAAACCCCATGGCTACACCTTC	NA	15	TRBJ1-2	NA	TRBV28
CASSYTGKGGAEAFF	TGTGCCAGCAGCTATACCGGGAAAGGGGGTGCTGAAGCTTTCTTT	NA	15	TRBJ1-1	few	TRBV5-6
CASSYMDMGTDTQYF	TGTGCCAGCAGTTACATGGACATGGGCACAGATACGCAGTATTTT	NA	15	TRBJ2-3	large	TRBV6-5
CASSLIGTVAYEQYF	TGCGCCAGCAGCTTAATAGGGACAGTTGCCTACGAGCAGTACTTC	TRBD1	15	TRBJ2-7	NA	TRBV5-1
CASSLGRESGETQYF	TGCGCCAGCAGCTTGGGGCGGGAGTCCGGTGAGACCCAGTACTTC	TRBD2	15	TRBJ2-5	NA	TRBV5-1
CASSEVSLDGGKKQFF	TGTGCCAGCAGTGAAGTAAGTCTGGATGGGGGGAAGAAGCAGTTCTTC	NA	16	TRBJ2-1	NA	TRBV2
CASSAPGQGLNTEAFF	TGTGCCAGCAGTGCTCCAGGTCAGGGGTTGAACACTGAAGCTTTCTTT	NA	16	TRBJ1-1	few	TRBV2
CASSFLPAYNEQFF	TGTGCCAGCAGTTTCCTCCCAGCGTACAATGAGCAGTTCTTC	NA	14	TRBJ2-1	NA	TRBV27
CASSLAIERAFF	TGTGCCAGCAGCTTGGCGATAGAGCGCGCTTTCTTT	NA	12	TRBJ1-1	NA	TRBV7-9
CASSLGGGAYNEQFF	TGTGCCAGCAGCCTCGGGGGGGGCGCATACAATGAGCAGTTCTTC	TRBD2	15	TRBJ2-1	NA	TRBV28
CASSHPWGSSYEQYF	TGTGCCAGCAGCCACCCCTGGGGCAGCTCCTACGAGCAGTACTTC	NA	15	TRBJ2-7	NA	TRBV28
CASSGWDSNYGYTF	TGTGCCAGCAGTGGGTGGGACAGTAACTATGGCTACACCTTC	TRBD1	14	TRBJ1-2	few	TRBV2
CASSKVGNQRVSTEAFF	TGTGCCAGCAGCAAAGTGGGCAACCAGCGGGTGAGTACTGAAGCTTTCTTT	NA	17	TRBJ1-1	few	TRBV21-1
CASSPGTGYSNEQFF	TGCGCCAGCAGTCCCGGGACAGGGTACTCCAATGAGCAGTTCTTC	TRBD1	15	TRBJ2-1	few	TRBV5-1
CASSLAGTGAEAFF	TGTGCCAGCAGCTTAGCCGGGACAGGGGCTGAAGCTTTCTTT	TRBD1	14	TRBJ1-1	NA	TRBV7-9
CSVTDRVVNEQFF	TGCAGCGTCACCGACAGGGTAGTAAATGAGCAGTTCTTC	TRBD1	13	TRBJ2-1	few	TRBV29-1
CASRRQSDGYTF	TGTGCCTCCAGGAGACAGAGTGATGGCTACACCTTC	NA	12	TRBJ1-2	NA	TRBV9